What follows is one T cell receptor (beta chain) and its context. CDR3 length: 12 residues. Germline CDR1 is SGHDT and CDR2 is YYEEEE. The ends were cut back, 3 bases at V and 5 bases at J, with 8 bases in the middle. In the original processing: Reference gene primer amplification gave estimated nucleated cell counts. Sequencing used immunoSEQ multiplex PCR; TCRdb keeps in-frame clones, though not all of them. D and trimming were read from the DNA, whereas the V and J calls and clone size are those reported in that table. The table records about 150,000 clones, approximately 84% of them present only once. These data belong to a study of blood T cell repertoires in COVID-19. Study-wide context: COVID-19 samples collected from the United States, Italy and Spain covered acute and convalescent phases.

Material: peripheral blood. This chain links TRBV5-6 with TRBJ2-5; D is possibly TRBD1 (7 bases). This TCR derives from a human donor in a cohort sampled during active COVID-19. CDR3 DNA sequence: TGTGCCAGCAGCTCAGGGGGGGAGACCCAGTACTTC. Protein: CASSSGGETQYF.